Detailed here is one T cell receptor (beta chain). V was trimmed by 6 bases and J by 7 bases, leaving 21 bases between them. This CDR3 comprises 15 residues. Germline V gene data show CDR1 as MNHEY and CDR2 as SVGAGI. These data come from a study of control samples from healthy donors and cancer patients. Clones were sequenced by immunoSEQ multiplex PCR, and TCRdb holds only the in-frame ones, with some missing. This sample has about 230,000 clones, with roughly 87% found just once. This rearrangement joins TRBV6-5 to TRBJ1-2, with D possibly TRBD1 on 6 matching bases. The sample consisted of PBMCs. This TCR was recovered from a woman aged 55-69 years with lung cancer. The CDR3 DNA follows: TGTGCCAGCAGCGACAAGAACAGGGCCGCGGGTGGCTACACCTTC. This codes for CASSDKNRAAGGYTF.